This TCR beta chain was sequenced during a study of T cell responses to AZD1222 COVID-19 vaccine. Study-level points and caveats: Seropositive status at baseline applied to only a handful of AZD1222 recipients. CD4 TCRs associated with vaccination spanned spike, dominating at 160-218 and 743-854. Repertoire sampling occurred only after the peak T cell response.

The CDR3 loop spans 15 amino acids. Germline loops: CDR1 LNHDA, CDR2 SQIVND (reference sequence). With 5 bases clipped from V and 4 bases from J, the junction kept 8 bases outside the gene matches. Profiled with immunoSEQ multiplex PCR; TCRdb holds only in-frame clones, not every one. The sample includes more than 95,000 clones, approximately 91% of them seen just once. This clone was found a few times. Its antigen is currently unknown. The receptor was derived from an adult in good health. This sequence joins TRBV19 and TRBJ2-7; 10 bases map to TRBD1. The source material was peripheral blood, sampled on day 0 of AZD1222 vaccination. The CDR3 DNA reads as TGTGCCAGTAGTCCCGACAGGGGGCGCGAATACGAGCAGTACTTC. This translates into CASSPDRGREYEQYF.